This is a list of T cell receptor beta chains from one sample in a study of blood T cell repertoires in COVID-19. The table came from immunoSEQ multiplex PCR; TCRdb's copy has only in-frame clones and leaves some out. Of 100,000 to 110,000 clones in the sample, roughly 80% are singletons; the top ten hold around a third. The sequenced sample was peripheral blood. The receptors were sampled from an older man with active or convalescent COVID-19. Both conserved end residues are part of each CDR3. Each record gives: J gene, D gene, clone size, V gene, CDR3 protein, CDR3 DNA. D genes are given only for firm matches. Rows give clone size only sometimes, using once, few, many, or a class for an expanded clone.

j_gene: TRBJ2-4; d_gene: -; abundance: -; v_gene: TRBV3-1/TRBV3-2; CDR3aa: CASSQDGTFGNIQYF; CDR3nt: TGTGCCAGCAGCCAAGACGGGACATTCGGAAACATTCAGTACTTC
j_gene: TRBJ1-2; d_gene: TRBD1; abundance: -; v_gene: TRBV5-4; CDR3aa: CASSLAGTGKRTF; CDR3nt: TGTGCCAGCAGCTTGGCCGGGACAGGAAAGCGCACCTTC
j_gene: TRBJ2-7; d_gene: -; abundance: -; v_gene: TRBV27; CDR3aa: CASSRTEKNEQYF; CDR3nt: TGTGCCAGCAGTCGAACTGAGAAGAACGAGCAGTACTTC
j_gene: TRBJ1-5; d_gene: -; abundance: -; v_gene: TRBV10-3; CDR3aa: CAISEFLQGFNQPQHF; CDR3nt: TGTGCCATCAGTGAGTTTCTACAGGGATTCAATCAGCCCCAGCATTTT
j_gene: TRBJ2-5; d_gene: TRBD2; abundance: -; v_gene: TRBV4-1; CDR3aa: CASSRGGMGETQYF; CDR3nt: TGCGCCAGCAGCCGCGGGGGGATGGGAGAGACCCAGTACTTC
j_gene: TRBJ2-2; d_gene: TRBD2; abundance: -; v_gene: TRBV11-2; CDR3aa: CASSLVVGGPGELFF; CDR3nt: TGTGCCAGCAGCTTAGTGGTGGGAGGGCCCGGGGAGCTGTTTTTT
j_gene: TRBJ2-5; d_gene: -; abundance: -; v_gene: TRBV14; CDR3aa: CASSQEEYGEETQYF; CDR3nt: TGTGCCAGCAGCCAAGAGGAGTACGGAGAAGAGACCCAGTACTTC
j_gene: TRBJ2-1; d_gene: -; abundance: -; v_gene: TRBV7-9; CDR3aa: CASTATGSYNEQFF; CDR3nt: TGTGCCAGCACTGCGACGGGTTCCTACAATGAGCAGTTCTTC
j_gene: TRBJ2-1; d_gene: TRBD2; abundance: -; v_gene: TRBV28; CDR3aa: CASNSAKAGGFNEQFF; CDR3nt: TGTGCCAGCAACTCCGCCAAAGCGGGGGGGTTCAATGAGCAGTTCTTC
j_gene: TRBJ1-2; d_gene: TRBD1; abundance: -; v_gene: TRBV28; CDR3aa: CASSWTGEGRNYGYTF; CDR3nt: TGTGCCAGCAGTTGGACAGGGGAAGGTCGGAACTATGGCTACACCTTC
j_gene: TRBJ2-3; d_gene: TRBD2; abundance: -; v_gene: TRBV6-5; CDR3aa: CASRETSGYTDTQYF; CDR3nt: TGTGCCAGCAGAGAGACTAGCGGGTACACAGATACGCAGTATTTT
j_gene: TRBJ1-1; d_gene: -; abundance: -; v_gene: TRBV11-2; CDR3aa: CASSLGPGVNTEAFF; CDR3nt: TGTGCCAGCAGCCTGGGGCCAGGAGTGAACACTGAAGCTTTCTTT
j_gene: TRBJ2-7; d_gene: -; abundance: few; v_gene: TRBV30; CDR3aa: CAWSRQASYEQYF; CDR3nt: TGTGCCTGGAGCCGACAGGCTTCCTACGAGCAGTACTTC
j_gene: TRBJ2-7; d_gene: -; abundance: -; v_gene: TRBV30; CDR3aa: CAWSVSKPYEQYF; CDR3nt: TGTGCCTGGAGTGTATCTAAACCGTACGAGCAGTACTTC
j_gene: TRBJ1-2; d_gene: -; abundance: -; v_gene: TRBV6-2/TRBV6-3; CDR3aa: CASSYSQKGIYGYTF; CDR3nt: TGTGCCAGCAGTTACTCACAAAAGGGGATCTATGGCTACACCTTC
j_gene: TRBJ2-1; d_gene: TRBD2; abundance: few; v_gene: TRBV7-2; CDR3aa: CASRREGGYFDEQFF; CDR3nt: TGTGCCAGCCGGCGGGAGGGGGGGTATTTCGATGAGCAGTTCTTC
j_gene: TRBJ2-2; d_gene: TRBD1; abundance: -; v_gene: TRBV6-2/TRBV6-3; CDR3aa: CASSYSGQGAIRELFF; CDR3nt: TGTGCCAGCAGTTACTCGGGACAGGGCGCTATAAGGGAGCTGTTTTTT
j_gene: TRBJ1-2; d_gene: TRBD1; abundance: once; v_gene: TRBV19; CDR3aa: CASRGTGGHVNGYTF; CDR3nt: TGTGCCAGTAGGGGGACAGGGGGCCATGTAAATGGCTACACCTTC
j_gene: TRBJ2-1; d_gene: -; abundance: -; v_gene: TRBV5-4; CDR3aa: CASSLVRGASNEQFF; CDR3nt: TGTGCCAGCAGCTTGGTACGGGGGGCGTCTAATGAGCAGTTCTTC
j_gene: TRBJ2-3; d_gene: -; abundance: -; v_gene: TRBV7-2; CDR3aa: CASSSLGPPDTQYF; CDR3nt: TGTGCCAGCAGCTCCCTTGGGCCCCCGGATACGCAGTATTTT
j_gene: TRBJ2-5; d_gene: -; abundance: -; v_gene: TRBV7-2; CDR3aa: CASSSGTIQETQYF; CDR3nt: TGTGCCAGCAGCTCCGGGACAATCCAAGAGACCCAGTACTTC
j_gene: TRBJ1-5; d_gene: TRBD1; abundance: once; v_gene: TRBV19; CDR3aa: CASSIGQGANQPQHF; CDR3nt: TGTGCCAGTAGTATCGGACAGGGGGCGAATCAGCCCCAGCATTTT
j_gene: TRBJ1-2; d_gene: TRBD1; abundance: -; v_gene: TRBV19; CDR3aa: CASSISWTGDYGYTF; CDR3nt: TGTGCCAGTAGTATCTCCTGGACAGGGGACTATGGCTACACCTTC
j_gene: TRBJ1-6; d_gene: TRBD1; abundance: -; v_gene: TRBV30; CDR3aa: CAWTRQGGNSPLHF; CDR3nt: TGTGCCTGGACCCGACAGGGAGGAAATTCACCCCTCCACTTT
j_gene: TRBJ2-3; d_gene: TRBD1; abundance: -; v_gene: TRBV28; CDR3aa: CASSSQGADTQYF; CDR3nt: TGTGCCAGCAGTTCACAGGGGGCAGATACGCAGTATTTT
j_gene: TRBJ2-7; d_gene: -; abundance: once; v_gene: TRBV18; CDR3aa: CASSDTLQVSEQYF; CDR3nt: TGTGCCAGCTCCGATACGTTACAGGTTTCCGAGCAGTACTTC
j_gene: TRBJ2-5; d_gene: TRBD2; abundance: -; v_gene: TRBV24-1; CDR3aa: CATSPGGQETQYF; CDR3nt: TGTGCCACCAGTCCGGGGGGCCAAGAGACCCAGTACTTC
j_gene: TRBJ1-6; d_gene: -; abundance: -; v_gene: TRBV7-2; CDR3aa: CASSLWGGAGSPLHF; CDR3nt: TGTGCCAGCAGCTTATGGGGGGGGGCCGGTTCACCCCTCCACTTT
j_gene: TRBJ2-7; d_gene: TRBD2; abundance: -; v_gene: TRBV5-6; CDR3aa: CASSLAGGLDYEQYF; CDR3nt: TGTGCCAGCAGCCTCGCTGGTGGACTAGACTACGAGCAGTACTTC
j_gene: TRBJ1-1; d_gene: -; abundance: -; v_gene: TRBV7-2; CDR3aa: CASSPPGTLNTEAFF; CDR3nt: TGTGCCAGCAGCCCTCCCGGGACATTGAACACTGAAGCTTTCTTT
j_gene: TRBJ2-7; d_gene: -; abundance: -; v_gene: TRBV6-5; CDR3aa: CASRGVNRAYEQYF; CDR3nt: TGTGCCAGCAGAGGGGTGAACAGGGCCTACGAGCAGTACTTC
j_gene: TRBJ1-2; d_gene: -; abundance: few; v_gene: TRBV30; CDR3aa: CAWTGDGNYGYTF; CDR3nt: TGTGCCTGGACAGGGGATGGGAACTATGGCTACACCTTC
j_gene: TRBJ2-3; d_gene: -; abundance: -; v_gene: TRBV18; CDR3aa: CASSPNSRADTQYF; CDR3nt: TGTGCCAGCTCGCCCAACAGTCGCGCAGATACGCAGTATTTT
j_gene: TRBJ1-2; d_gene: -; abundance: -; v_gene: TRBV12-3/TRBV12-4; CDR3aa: CASSFAGEGGYTF; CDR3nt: TGTGCCAGCAGTTTTGCAGGGGAGGGAGGCTACACCTTC